The next 18 T cell receptor beta chains were all read from a single sample in a study of radiotherapy plus CTLA-4 blockade in lung cancer. Measured with immunoSEQ multiplex PCR; TCRdb has only the in-frame clones, and not every one. Among about 91,000 clones listed, about 78% were seen once. The specimen comprised peripheral blood, sampled from a patient treated with radiotherapy plus ipilimumab. Source of these receptors: a human donor with non-small cell lung cancer that progressed on radiotherapy plus ipilimumab.

The chain carries TRBV28 and TRBJ2-7; D is uncertain. V lost 5 bases and J lost 0, with 5 bases in between. The germline V gene encodes CDR1 MDHEN and CDR2 SYDVKM. The CDR3 is 12 amino acids. CDR3 nucleotide sequence: TGTGCCAGCAGTCTTACCTCCTACGAGCAGTACTTC. This codes for CASSLTSYEQYF.

The rearrangement joins TRBV19 to TRBJ2-3; D possibly corresponds to TRBD1 (5 bases). The length of the CDR3 is 15 residues. Looked up from germline, CDR1 is LNHDA and CDR2 is SQIVND (reference sequence). With 5 bases removed from V and 0 bases from J, the gap between germline ends came to 12 bases. The CDR3 DNA is TGTGCCAGTAGTCCAGGGTACTCTAGCACAGATACGCAGTATTTT. Translated: CASSPGYSSTDTQYF.

This clone was seen a handful of times. The chain links TRBV15 to TRBJ2-5; D unclear. Trimming shortened V by 0 bases and J by 1 base, and 9 bases separated the two germline ends. The germline gives CDR1 LNHNV, CDR2 YYDKDF (reference sequence). CDR3 length: 15 residues. The CDR3 region has the DNA TGTGCCACCAGCAGAGATGGTGCTAGCCAAGAGACCCAGTACTTC. Its protein is CATSRDGASQETQYF.

The rearrangement links TRBV6-1 to TRBJ1-1, with D possibly matching TRBD1 (5 bases). The CDR3 has 17 residues. Germline CDR1 and CDR2: MNHNS and SASEGT. Trimming took off 2 bases at V and 0 bases at J, with 16 bases between the two ends. The CDR3 bases are TGTGCCAGCAGTGAAAACCCCCGGGACCCTATGAACACTGAAGCTTTCTTT. Residues: CASSENPRDPMNTEAFF.

This sequence joins TRBV5-1 and TRBJ2-5; 10 bases map to TRBD2. Trimming removed 3 bases from V and 5 bases from J; junction bases left unmatched: 13. The CDR3 consists of 17 residues. Looked up from germline, CDR1 is SGHRS and CDR2 is YFSETQ. The DNA of the CDR3 is TGCGCCAGCAGCTCCGGGACTAGCGTCTCCGCGGTCGAGACCCAGTACTTC. It encodes CASSSGTSVSAVETQYF.

The chain uses TRBV7-9 and TRBJ2-5; 7 nucleotides agree with TRBD2. V lost 4 bases and J lost 5; bases outside the gene matches: 4. This CDR3 has 13 residues. The V gene's germline CDR1 is SEHNR and CDR2 FQNEAQ (reference sequence). CDR3 in amino acids: CASSSSGEETQYF. DNA of the CDR3: TGTGCCAGCAGCTCGAGCGGGGAGGAGACCCAGTACTTC. Full variable domain (missing parts from reference TRBV7-9 and TRBJ2-5): DTGVSQNPRHKITKRGQNVTFRCDPISEHNRLYWYRQTLGQGPEFLTYFQNEAQLEKSRLLSDRFSAERPKGSFSTLEIQRTEQGDSAMYLCASSSSGEETQYFGPGTRLLVL.

The J gene is TRBJ2-7, the V gene TRBV6-5; perhaps TRBD2 as D (6 bases). In germline, CDR1 is MNHEY, CDR2 SVGAGI. CDR3 size: 14 residues. V lost 4 bases and J lost 4, with 14 bases in between. CDR3 amino acids: CASSFLDGGYEQYF. The CDR3 DNA sequence: TGTGCCAGCAGTTTCTTGGATGGGGGGTACGAGCAGTACTTC.

This sequence joins TRBV5-5 and TRBJ1-5, with D possibly TRBD1 on 5 matching bases. V gave up 4 bases and J gave up 4 bases, with 15 bases separating them. The length of the CDR3 is 15 residues. Germline loops: CDR1 SGHKS, CDR2 YYEKEE (reference sequence). DNA for the CDR3: TGTGCCAGCAGCGAAGGGACGACGACTAATCAGCCCCAGCATTTT. Translation gives CASSEGTTTNQPQHF.

This rearrangement joins TRBV6-1 to TRBJ2-1, with unresolved D. V was shortened by 6 bases and J by 0 bases, with 6 bases between the two germline ends. CDR3 length: 13 amino acids. Germline CDR1 MNHNS, CDR2 SASEGT. The CDR3 sequence: CASSTSSYNEQFF. In DNA, the CDR3 is TGTGCCAGCAGCACCAGCTCCTACAATGAGCAGTTCTTC.

This clone has just a few counts. V gene TRBV7-2 combines with J gene TRBJ2-1, with D possibly being TRBD2 (5 bases). Looked up from germline, CDR1 is SGHTA and CDR2 is FQGNSA. The CDR3 is 14 residues long. V shed 0 bases and J shed 10 bases, with 13 bases lying between them. The CDR3 loop reads CASSLALGQREQFF. The CDR3, as DNA: TGTGCCAGCAGCTTAGCCCTAGGGCAGCGGGAGCAGTTCTTC.

This chain links TRBV6-5 with TRBJ1-1; tentatively, D is TRBD1 (5 bases). The CDR3 totals 12 residues. Trimming left V 6 bases short and J 1 base short, with 6 bases between. Germline CDR1 is MNHEY and CDR2 is SVGAGI. CDR3 sequence: CASRRGNTEAFF. CDR3 coding DNA: TGTGCCAGCAGAAGGGGGAACACTGAAGCTTTCTTT.

This chain connects TRBV6-6 to TRBJ2-3; D might be TRBD1 (6 bases). The CDR3 is made up of 14 amino acids. CDR1 is MNHNY and CDR2 is SVGAGI in the germline V gene (reference sequence). The V and J ends lost 9 bases and 4 bases respectively, with 17 bases between them. The DNA for the CDR3 is TGTGCCAGTAGGCAGGGGTTAAGCGCAGATACGCAGTATTTT. Translating it yields CASRQGLSADTQYF.

The rearrangement links TRBV27 to TRBJ2-5; 9 positions match TRBD1. Per the germline V gene, CDR1 is MNHEY and CDR2 is SMNVEV (reference sequence). The CDR3 spans 16 residues. Trimming cost V 4 bases and J 5 bases; bases outside gene matches: 11. DNA of the CDR3: TGTGCCAGCAGTTCGACCCTAAGGACAGGGGCGGAGACCCAGTACTTC. Its protein product is CASSSTLRTGAETQYF.

This clone turned up a few times. CDR3 sequence (DNA): TGTGCCAGTAGTCTCGGGTTGGTCGCTGAAGCTTTCTTT. It yields the protein CASSLGLVAEAFF. This rearrangement joins TRBV19 to TRBJ1-1; D call uncertain. This CDR3 comprises 13 residues. The V gene's germline CDR1 is LNHDA and CDR2 SQIVND (reference sequence). V was clipped by 5 bases and J by 6 bases, with 13 bases between them. The full variable domain, with the rest looked up from reference TRBV19 and TRBJ1-1, is DGGITQSPKYLFRKEGQNVTLSCEQNLNHDAMYWYRQDPGQGLRLIYYSQIVNDFQKGDIAEGYSVSREKKESFPLTVTSAQKNPTAFYLCASSLGLVAEAFFGQGTRLTVV.

The chain joins TRBV6-1 to TRBJ2-2; D may be TRBD1 (5 bases). The CDR3 has 18 residues. V lost 4 bases, J lost 4 bases, and 22 bases lay in between. Germline V gives CDR1 MNHNS, CDR2 SASEGT. In nucleotides, the CDR3 is TGTGCCAGCAGTGGCAAGGAACCGACAGTCTTCGCCACCGGGGAGCTGTTTTTT. Translated, it gives CASSGKEPTVFATGELFF.

This chain connects TRBV27 to TRBJ1-6, with a possible D match to TRBD1 (6 bases). The germline V gene has CDR1 MNHEY and CDR2 SMNVEV (reference sequence). The CDR3 contains 15 residues. Trimming cost V 4 bases and J 4 bases, with 11 bases left between them. CDR3 residues: CASSYQQGYNSPLHF. The DNA for the CDR3 is TGTGCCAGCAGTTACCAACAGGGTTATAATTCACCCCTCCACTTT.

In its sample, this clone was seen a few times. The genes are TRBV7-9 and TRBJ1-4; a possible D gene is TRBD1 (6 bases). The CDR3 totals 15 residues. Trimming stripped 5 bases from V and 8 bases from J, with 18 bases between. Looked up from germline, CDR1 is SEHNR and CDR2 is FQNEAQ (reference sequence). CDR3 nucleotides: TGTGCCAGCAGCACGAGGGGGACCTCAGGAGAAAAACTGTTTTTT. Its translation is CASSTRGTSGEKLFF.

The J gene is TRBJ2-7, the V gene TRBV6-1, with 10 nucleotides matching TRBD2. CDR3 length: 14 amino acids. V shed 5 bases and J 4 bases; nucleotides not matched to a gene: 5. From germline, CDR1 is MNHNS and CDR2 SASEGT. The DNA of the CDR3 is TGTGCCAGCAGTTGGGGACTAGCGCTTTACGAGCAGTACTTC. Amino acids: CASSWGLALYEQYF.